This entry features one T cell receptor beta chain sequence. Its antigen is as yet unknown. The Oncomine TCR Beta short-read assay was what sequenced the DNA obtained from cultured CD4+ T cells. TCRdb reanalysed the PCR reads using MiXCR and keeps one entry per CDR3 protein. This table holds about 20,000 distinct CDR3 sequences, roughly 47% found once. The sample's treatment: approximately 9-day PBMC culture with coronavirus spike peptide pools or control peptides (ViraFEST assay). The CDR3 loop spans 22 amino acids. This sample is drawn from a study of vaccination and CD4 T cells after COVID-19. General study findings and limits: Spike mono-reactivity was found in 304 of the 307 vaccine-specific clones identified in convalescent patients.

This clonotype was obtained from a human donor who had recovered from COVID-19. The chain has TRBV1 and TRBJ2-3; TRBD2 is the table's D call, not checked against the DNA. TRBV1 is assigned pseudogene status. Material: CD4+ T cells from blood, cultured in vitro. The CDR3 region has the DNA TGCACCAGCAGCCAAGAAGCGCCCGGACTAGCGGGGCAACTTTCTAGCACAGATACGCAGTATTTT. This translates into CTSSQEAPGLAGQLSSTDTQYF.